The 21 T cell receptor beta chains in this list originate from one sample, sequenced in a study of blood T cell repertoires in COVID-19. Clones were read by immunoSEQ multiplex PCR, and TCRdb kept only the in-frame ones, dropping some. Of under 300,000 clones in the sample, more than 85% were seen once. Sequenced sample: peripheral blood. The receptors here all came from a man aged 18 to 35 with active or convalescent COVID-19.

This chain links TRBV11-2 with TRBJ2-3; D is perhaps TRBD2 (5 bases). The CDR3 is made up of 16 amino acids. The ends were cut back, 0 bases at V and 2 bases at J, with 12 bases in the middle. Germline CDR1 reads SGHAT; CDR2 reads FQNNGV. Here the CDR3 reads CASSLDLAGITDTQYF. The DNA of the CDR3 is TGTGCCAGCAGCTTAGATCTGGCGGGCATCACAGATACGCAGTATTTT.

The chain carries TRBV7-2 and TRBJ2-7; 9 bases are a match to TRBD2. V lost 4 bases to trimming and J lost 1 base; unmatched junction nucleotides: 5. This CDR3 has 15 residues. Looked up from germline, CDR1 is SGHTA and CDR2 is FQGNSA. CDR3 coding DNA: TGTGCCAGCAGCTCGGCTAGCGGGGCGTCCTACGAGCAGTACTTC. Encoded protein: CASSSASGASYEQYF. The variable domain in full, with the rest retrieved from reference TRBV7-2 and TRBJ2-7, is GAGVSQSPSNKVTEKGKDVELRCDPISGHTALYWYRQSLGQGLEFLIYFQGNSAPDKSGLPSDRFSAERTGGSVSTLTIQRTQQEDSAVYLCASSSASGASYEQYFGPGTRLTVT.

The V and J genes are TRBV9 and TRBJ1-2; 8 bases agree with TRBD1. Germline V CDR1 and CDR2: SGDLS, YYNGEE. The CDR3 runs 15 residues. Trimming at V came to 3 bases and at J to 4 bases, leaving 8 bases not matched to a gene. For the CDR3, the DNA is TGTGCCAGCAGCGCGAGGACAGGGACCTTCTATGGCTACACCTTC. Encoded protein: CASSARTGTFYGYTF.

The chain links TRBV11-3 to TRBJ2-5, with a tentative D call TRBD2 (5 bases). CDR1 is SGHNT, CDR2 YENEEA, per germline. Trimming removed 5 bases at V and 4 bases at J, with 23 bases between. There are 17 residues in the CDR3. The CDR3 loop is CASSKTGGGPVGETQYF. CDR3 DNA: TGTGCCAGCAGCAAAACTGGAGGTGGCCCGGTTGGAGAGACCCAGTACTTC.

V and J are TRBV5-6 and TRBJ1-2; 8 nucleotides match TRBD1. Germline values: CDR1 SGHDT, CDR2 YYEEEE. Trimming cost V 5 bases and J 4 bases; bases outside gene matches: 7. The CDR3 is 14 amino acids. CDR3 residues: CASRQTGEGYGYTF. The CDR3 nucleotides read TGTGCCAGCAGGCAGACAGGGGAGGGCTATGGCTACACCTTC.

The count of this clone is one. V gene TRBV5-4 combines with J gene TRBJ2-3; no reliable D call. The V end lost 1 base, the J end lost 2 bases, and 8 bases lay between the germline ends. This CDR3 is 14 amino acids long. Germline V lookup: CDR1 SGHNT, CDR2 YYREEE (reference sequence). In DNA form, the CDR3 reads TGTGCCAGCAGCTTGAAACTAACCACAGATACGCAGTATTTT. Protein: CASSLKLTTDTQYF.

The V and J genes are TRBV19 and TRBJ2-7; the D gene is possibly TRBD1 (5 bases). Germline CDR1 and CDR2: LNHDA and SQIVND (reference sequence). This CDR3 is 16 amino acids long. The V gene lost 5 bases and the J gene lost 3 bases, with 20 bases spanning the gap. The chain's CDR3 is CASSGWQGGDFYEQYF. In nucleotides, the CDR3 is TGTGCCAGTAGTGGGTGGCAGGGCGGTGACTTCTACGAGCAGTACTTC.

The CDR3 loop reads CASSKVRGQDGYTF. CDR3 coding DNA: TGTGCCAGCAGCAAAGTGCGGGGGCAGGATGGCTACACCTTC. This chain uses TRBV21-1 with TRBJ1-2. TRBV21-1 is shown as a pseudogene. This CDR3 contains 14 residues.

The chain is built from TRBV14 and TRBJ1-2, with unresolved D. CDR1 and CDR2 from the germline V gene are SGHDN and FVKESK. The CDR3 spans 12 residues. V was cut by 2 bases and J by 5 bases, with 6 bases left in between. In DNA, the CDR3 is TGTGCCAGCAGCCAACAGTCTTATGGCTACACCTTC. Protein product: CASSQQSYGYTF.

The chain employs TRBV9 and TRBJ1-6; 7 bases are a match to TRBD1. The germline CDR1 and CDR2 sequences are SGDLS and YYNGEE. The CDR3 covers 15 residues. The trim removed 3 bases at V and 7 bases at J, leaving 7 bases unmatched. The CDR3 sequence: CASSETGTVNSPLHF. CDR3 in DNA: TGTGCCAGCAGCGAGACCGGGACAGTCAATTCACCCCTCCACTTT.

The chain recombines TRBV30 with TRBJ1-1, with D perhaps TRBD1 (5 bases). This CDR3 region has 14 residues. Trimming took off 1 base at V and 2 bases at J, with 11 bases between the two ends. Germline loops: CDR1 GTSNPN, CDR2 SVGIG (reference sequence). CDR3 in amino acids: CAWSGRGRNTEAFF. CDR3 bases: TGTGCCTGGAGTGGAAGGGGCCGAAACACTGAAGCTTTCTTT.

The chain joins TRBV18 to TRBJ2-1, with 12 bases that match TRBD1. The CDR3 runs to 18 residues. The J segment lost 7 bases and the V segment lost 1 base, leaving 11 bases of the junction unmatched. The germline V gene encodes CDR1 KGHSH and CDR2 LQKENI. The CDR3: CASSPRTLGTGGWNEQFF. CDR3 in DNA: TGTGCCAGCTCACCACGGACTTTAGGGACAGGGGGCTGGAATGAGCAGTTCTTC.

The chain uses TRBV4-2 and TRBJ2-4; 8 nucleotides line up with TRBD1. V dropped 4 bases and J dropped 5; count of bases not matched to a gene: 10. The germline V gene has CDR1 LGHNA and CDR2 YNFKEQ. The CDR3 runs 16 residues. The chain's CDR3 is CASSRGGQGAENIQYF. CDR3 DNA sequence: TGTGCCAGCAGCCGGGGTGGACAGGGAGCTGAAAACATTCAGTACTTC.

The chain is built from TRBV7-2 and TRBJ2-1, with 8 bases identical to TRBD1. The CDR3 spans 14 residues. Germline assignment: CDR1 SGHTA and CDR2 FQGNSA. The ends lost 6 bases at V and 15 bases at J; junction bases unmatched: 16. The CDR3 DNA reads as TGTGCCAGCAGAAGGAACTATCAGACAGGGGCGGCGTTCTTC. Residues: CASRRNYQTGAAFF.

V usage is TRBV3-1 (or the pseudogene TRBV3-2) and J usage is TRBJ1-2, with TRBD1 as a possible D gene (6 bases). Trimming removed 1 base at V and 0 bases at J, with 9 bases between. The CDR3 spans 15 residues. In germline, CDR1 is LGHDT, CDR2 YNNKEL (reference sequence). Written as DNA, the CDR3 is TGTGCCAGCAGCCAAGGGGGGCTGGCTAACTATGGCTACACCTTC. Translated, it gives CASSQGGLANYGYTF.

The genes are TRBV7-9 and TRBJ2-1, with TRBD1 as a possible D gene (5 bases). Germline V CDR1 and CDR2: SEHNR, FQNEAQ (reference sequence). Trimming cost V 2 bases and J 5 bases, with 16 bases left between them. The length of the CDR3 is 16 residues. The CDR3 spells CASSLYVLTANNEQFF. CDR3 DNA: TGTGCCAGCAGCTTATACGTCTTGACAGCCAACAATGAGCAGTTCTTC.

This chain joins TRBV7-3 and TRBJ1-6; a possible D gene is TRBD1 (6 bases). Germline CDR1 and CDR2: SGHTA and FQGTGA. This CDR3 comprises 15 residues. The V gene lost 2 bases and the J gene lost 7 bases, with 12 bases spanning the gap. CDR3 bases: TGTGCCAGCAGCTTACAGCAGGGGACAAATTCACCCCTCCACTTT. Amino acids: CASSLQQGTNSPLHF.

The CDR3 sequence: CASSSPRGSPYEQYF. The CDR3 DNA follows: TGTGCCAGCAGCTCCCCGCGAGGGTCCCCCTACGAGCAGTACTTC. This chain connects TRBV11-2 to TRBJ2-7; D might be TRBD2 (5 bases). Trimming took 4 bases from V and 2 from J, leaving 15 bases between them. The CDR3 spans 15 residues. The germline V gene has CDR1 SGHAT and CDR2 FQNNGV.

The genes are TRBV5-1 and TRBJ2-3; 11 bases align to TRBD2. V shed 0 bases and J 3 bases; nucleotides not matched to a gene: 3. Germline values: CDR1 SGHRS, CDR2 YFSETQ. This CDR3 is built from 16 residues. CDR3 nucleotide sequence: TGCGCCAGCAGCTTGGCCGGGACTAGCGGTACAGATACGCAGTATTTT. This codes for CASSLAGTSGTDTQYF.

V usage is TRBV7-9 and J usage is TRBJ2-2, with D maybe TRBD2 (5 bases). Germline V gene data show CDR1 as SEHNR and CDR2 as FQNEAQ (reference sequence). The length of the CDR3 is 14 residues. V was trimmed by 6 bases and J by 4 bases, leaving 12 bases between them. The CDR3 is CASRPLALTGELFF. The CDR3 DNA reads TGTGCCAGCAGGCCCCTAGCTCTCACCGGGGAGCTGTTTTTT. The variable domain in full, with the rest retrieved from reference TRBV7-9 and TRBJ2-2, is DTGVSQNPRHKITKRGQNVTFRCDPISEHNRLYWYRQTLGQGPEFLTYFQNEAQLEKSRLLSDRFSAERPKGSFSTLEIQRTEQGDSAMYLCASRPLALTGELFFGEGSRLTVL.

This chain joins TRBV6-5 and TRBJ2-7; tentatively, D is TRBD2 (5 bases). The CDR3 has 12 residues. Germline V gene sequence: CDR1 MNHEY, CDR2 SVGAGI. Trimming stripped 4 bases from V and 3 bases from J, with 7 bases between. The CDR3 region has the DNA TGTGCCAGCAGTTGGGAGTGCTACGAGCAGTACTTC. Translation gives CASSWECYEQYF.